One and the same sample provided the 30 T cell receptor beta chains below, sequenced in a study of cytomegalovirus exposure and HLA in healthy donors. In the PCR, 60 Vbeta and 13 Jbeta primers were used. Measured with immunoSEQ multiplex PCR; TCRdb has only the in-frame clones, and not every one. The listing records 150,000 to 200,000 clones. Sequencing input: PBMCs. These receptors were collected from a man under 40 in good health and CMV-seronegative.

The gene calls are TRBV6-6 and TRBJ1-2; D unresolved. There are 15 residues in the CDR3. Germline V lookup: CDR1 MNHNY, CDR2 SVGAGI (reference sequence). V was cut by 2 bases and J by 0 bases, with 10 bases left in between. The CDR3 sequence: CASSYAAPANYGYTF. The DNA for the CDR3 is TGTGCCAGCAGTTACGCGGCACCGGCTAACTATGGCTACACCTTC.

The gene calls are TRBV29-1 and TRBJ1-2; the D gene is possibly TRBD1 (6 bases). The CDR3 has 12 amino acids. Germline V gives CDR1 SQVTM, CDR2 ANQGSEA. The V end was cut by 8 bases, the J end by 6 bases, with 16 bases between. CDR3 coding DNA: TGCAGCACCTACAGGGCGAATGATGGCTACACCTTC. It encodes CSTYRANDGYTF. Full variable domain (missing parts from reference TRBV29-1 and TRBJ1-2): SAVISQKPSRDICQRGTSLTIQCQVDSQVTMMFWYRQQPGQSLTLIATANQGSEATYESGFVIDKFPISRPNLTFSTLTVSNMSPEDSSIYLCSTYRANDGYTFGSGTRLTVV.

The rearrangement links TRBV10-3 to TRBJ1-5, with 8 bases that match TRBD1. Germline V gene data show CDR1 as ENHRY and CDR2 as SYGVKD. V was pared by 0 bases and J by 6 bases, with 7 bases of the junction left unmatched. The CDR3 totals 16 residues. The CDR3 coding sequence is TGTGCCATCAGTGAGTCGAGGGCAGGGGGCGGTCAGCCCCAGCATTTT. Protein: CAISESRAGGGQPQHF.

This chain links TRBV28 with TRBJ1-5, with D possibly being TRBD1 (5 bases). Germline loops: CDR1 MDHEN, CDR2 SYDVKM. The CDR3 totals 12 residues. For the CDR3, the DNA is TGTGTAGCAGGGAGGGTCAATCAGCCCCAGCATTTT. Translated, it gives CVAGRVNQPQHF.

The chain combines TRBV27 with TRBJ1-2, with TRBD1 matching over 11 bases. V shed 3 bases and J 7 bases; nucleotides not matched to a gene: 7. The germline V gene encodes CDR1 MNHEY and CDR2 SMNVEV (reference sequence). The CDR3 runs to 15 residues. The CDR3 loop is CASSFYPGQGAGYTF. The CDR3 region has the DNA TGTGCCAGCAGTTTCTATCCCGGACAGGGGGCTGGCTACACCTTC.

V is TRBV7-6 and J is TRBJ1-2; TRBD1 matches at 8 bases. CDR1 SGHVS and CDR2 FNYEAQ come from the germline V gene. Losses at the gene ends were 6 bases for V and 3 bases for J; bases not matched to a gene: 6. CDR3 length equals 14 residues. CDR3 amino acids: CASSKDRADYGYTF. The CDR3 DNA reads TGTGCCAGCAGTAAGGACAGGGCTGACTATGGCTACACCTTC.

The chain couples TRBV27 to TRBJ1-1; 9 bases align to TRBD1. Losses at the gene ends were 6 bases for V and 1 base for J; bases not matched to a gene: 12. CDR3 length equals 17 residues. The germline gives CDR1 MNHEY, CDR2 SMNVEV (reference sequence). CDR3 in amino acids: CASSSNPGQGANTEAFF. The CDR3 DNA reads TGTGCCAGCAGCTCTAACCCGGGACAGGGAGCGAACACTGAAGCTTTCTTT.

The rearrangement uses TRBV10-1 and TRBJ2-3; 9 bases map to TRBD2. Germline V gene sequence: CDR1 WNHNN, CDR2 SYGVQD (reference sequence). Trimming cost V 3 bases and J 4 bases; bases outside gene matches: 8. The CDR3 spans 16 residues. The CDR3 reads CASSDTSGGFADTQYF. CDR3 sequence (DNA): TGCGCCAGCAGTGACACCAGCGGGGGGTTCGCAGATACGCAGTATTTT.

The chain is built from TRBV6-1 and TRBJ2-2, with D unclear. CDR3 length: 18 amino acids. V was trimmed by 1 base and J by 0 bases, leaving 15 bases between them. The germline CDR1 and CDR2 sequences are MNHNS and SASEGT. CDR3 nucleotide sequence: TGTGCCAGCAGTGAAGTCTCTTATGGCAGCGCGAACACCGGGGAGCTGTTTTTT. It specifies CASSEVSYGSANTGELFF.

J is TRBJ2-3 and V is TRBV5-1; 7 nucleotides agree with TRBD2. This CDR3 comprises 14 residues. In germline, CDR1 is SGHRS, CDR2 YFSETQ. After removal of 5 bases from V and 3 bases from J, the junction contained 6 bases not matched to a gene. The CDR3 DNA reads TGCGCCAGCAGTATTGCGGGAGTGACAGATACGCAGTATTTT. It is translated as CASSIAGVTDTQYF.

This rearrangement joins TRBV13 to TRBJ1-1, with 8 bases aligning to TRBD1. V was pared by 4 bases and J by 3 bases, with 19 bases of the junction left unmatched. The CDR3 extends over 19 amino acids. Germline assignment: CDR1 PRHDT and CDR2 FYEKMQ (reference sequence). CDR3 nucleotides: TGTGCCAGCAGCTCCCGGGACAGGCCTGCCCCGCGGGCGGACACTGAAGCTTTCTTT. Translating it yields CASSSRDRPAPRADTEAFF.

The gene calls are TRBV30 and TRBJ2-5; tentative D call: TRBD1 (5 bases). The J call may be mistaken, given a closer DNA end match to TRBJ2-7. Germline assignment: CDR1 GTSNPN and CDR2 SVGIG (reference sequence). This CDR3 comprises 11 residues. The CDR3 protein is CAWGAFYEQYF. CDR3 nucleotides: TGTGCCTGGGGGGCCTTTTACGAGCAGTACTTC.

This chain links TRBV11-3 with TRBJ2-2, with D perhaps matching TRBD2 (5 bases). The CDR3 spans 16 residues. Germline V gene sequence: CDR1 SGHNT, CDR2 YENEEA. Trimming removed 3 bases at V and 3 bases at J, with 14 bases between. CDR3 DNA: TGTGCCAGCAGCTTTGAGGGCCAGACATACACCGGGGAGCTGTTTTTT. Protein sequence: CASSFEGQTYTGELFF.

The chain joins TRBV4-1 to TRBJ2-7, with TRBD1 matching over 12 bases. The CDR3 sequence is 16 residues long. V gave up 3 bases and J gave up 5 bases; unmatched junction bases: 8. Germline loops: CDR1 MGHRA, CDR2 YSYEKL. The CDR3 DNA is TGCGCCAGCAGCCAGGCACCGGGACAGGGGGCTCACGAGCAGTACTTC. Translating gives CASSQAPGQGAHEQYF.

The V gene is TRBV30, the J gene TRBJ2-7; maybe TRBD2 (7 bases). The germline gives CDR1 GTSNPN, CDR2 SVGIG (reference sequence). The germline V and J ends were trimmed by 2 bases and 2 bases, with 16 bases remaining between them. The CDR3 length is 15 residues. CDR3 amino acids: CAWSRVKGGPYEQYF. CDR3 in DNA: TGTGCCTGGAGTAGAGTTAAGGGGGGGCCCTACGAGCAGTACTTC.

CDR3 in amino acids: CASRPAGGLYGYTF. CDR3 nucleotides: TGTGCCAGCAGGCCGGCGGGGGGTTTGTATGGCTACACCTTC. This chain uses TRBV6-1 with TRBJ1-2, with a tentative D call TRBD1 (5 bases). Germline CDR1 reads MNHNS; CDR2 reads SASEGT. The CDR3 is 14 amino acids. The V and J ends lost 6 bases and 5 bases respectively, with 16 bases between them.

This chain joins TRBV7-9 and TRBJ1-2; tentative D call: TRBD1 (6 bases). Looked up from germline, CDR1 is SEHNR and CDR2 is FQNEAQ (reference sequence). V lost 5 bases, J lost 8 bases, and 18 bases lay in between. CDR3 length: 14 residues. The CDR3 loop is CASSPPGGARGYTF. CDR3 coding DNA: TGTGCCAGCAGCCCCCCGGGGGGCGCAAGGGGCTACACCTTC.

The rearrangement joins TRBV9 to TRBJ1-2, with D possibly matching TRBD1 (6 bases). V was pared by 0 bases and J by 7 bases, with 13 bases between. There are 14 residues in the CDR3. Germline values: CDR1 SGDLS, CDR2 YYNGEE. The CDR3 sequence is CASSVGGRGSGYTF. As DNA, the CDR3 is TGTGCCAGCAGCGTAGGAGGCAGGGGAAGTGGCTACACCTTC.

V is TRBV7-8 and J is TRBJ2-1, with 8 bases fitting TRBD1. Trimming took 2 bases from V and 6 from J; bases not matched to a gene: 9. In germline, CDR1 is SGHVS, CDR2 FQNEAQ. The CDR3 consists of 16 residues. As DNA, the CDR3 is TGTGCCAGCAGCTTAATCCGAACAGGGGGGAGCAATGAGCAGTTCTTC. Protein sequence: CASSLIRTGGSNEQFF.

The chain combines TRBV4-1 with TRBJ2-1, with 12 bases identical to TRBD2. The CDR3 extends over 19 amino acids. V shed 1 base, J shed 0 bases, and the junction held 7 bases outside the gene matches. The germline gives CDR1 MGHRA, CDR2 YSYEKL. DNA of the CDR3: TGCGCCAGCAGCCAAGGTCTAGCGGGGGGGAAGAGCTCCTACAATGAGCAGTTCTTC. It codes for CASSQGLAGGKSSYNEQFF.

The rearrangement uses TRBV28 and TRBJ2-7; 11 nucleotides agree with TRBD1. The CDR3 is 18 residues long. From germline, CDR1 is MDHEN and CDR2 SYDVKM. Losses at the gene ends were 4 bases for V and 0 bases for J; bases not matched to a gene: 11. The CDR3 sequence: CASSYGQGAPQSSYEQYF. The CDR3 coding sequence is TGTGCCAGCAGTTACGGACAGGGGGCACCCCAGAGCTCCTACGAGCAGTACTTC.

V gene TRBV5-1 combines with J gene TRBJ1-5; 7 nucleotides align to TRBD1. In germline, CDR1 is SGHRS, CDR2 YFSETQ. The CDR3 consists of 13 residues. Losses at the gene ends were 4 bases for V and 7 bases for J; bases not matched to a gene: 5. Here the CDR3 reads CASSQMTGQPQHF. CDR3 nucleotides: TGCGCCAGCAGCCAGATGACAGGGCAGCCCCAGCATTTT.

This chain links TRBV7-2 with TRBJ2-2; D possibly corresponds to TRBD2 (5 bases). Germline V gene sequence: CDR1 SGHTA, CDR2 FQGNSA. The CDR3 loop spans 16 amino acids. The germline V and J ends were trimmed by 1 base and 3 bases, with 12 bases remaining between them. In DNA form, the CDR3 reads TGTGCCAGCAGCTTAGTGGCGGGTTTGGACACCGGGGAGCTGTTTTTT. This gives the protein CASSLVAGLDTGELFF.

The chain links TRBV19 to TRBJ2-1; 8 nucleotides line up with TRBD1. Germline V gene sequence: CDR1 LNHDA, CDR2 SQIVND (reference sequence). The CDR3 contains 17 residues. The J segment lost 5 bases and the V segment lost 2 bases, leaving 11 bases of the junction unmatched. The CDR3 reads CASSIPYTGGLHNEQFF. CDR3 nucleotides: TGTGCCAGTAGTATACCCTACACAGGGGGGCTCCACAATGAGCAGTTCTTC. The full variable domain, completed using reference TRBV19 and TRBJ2-1, is DGGITQSPKYLFRKEGQNVTLSCEQNLNHDAMYWYRQDPGQGLRLIYYSQIVNDFQKGDIAEGYSVSREKKESFPLTVTSAQKNPTAFYLCASSIPYTGGLHNEQFFGPGTRLTVL.

The rearrangement uses TRBV25-1 and TRBJ2-5; D call uncertain. This CDR3 has 13 residues. Germline-derived CDR1 and CDR2 are MGHDK and SYGVNS. Trimming took off 3 bases at V and 5 bases at J, with 10 bases between the two ends. This CDR3 is CASSDFPQETQYF. In DNA form, the CDR3 reads TGTGCCAGCAGTGACTTCCCTCAGGAGACCCAGTACTTC.

This chain joins TRBV7-8 and TRBJ2-2; the match to TRBD1 covers 7 bases. This CDR3 comprises 15 residues. Germline V gene sequence: CDR1 SGHVS, CDR2 FQNEAQ. Germline trimming cut 5 bases from V and 2 bases from J; bases unmatched to any gene: 5. The CDR3 protein is CASSENRGNTGELFF. CDR3 DNA sequence: TGTGCCAGCAGCGAGAACAGGGGTAACACCGGGGAGCTGTTTTTT.

The rearrangement uses TRBV2 and TRBJ1-5, with TRBD1 matching 9 bases. CDR1 is SNHLY and CDR2 is FYNNEI in the germline V gene. V shed 3 bases, J shed 5 bases, and the junction held 5 bases outside the gene matches. The CDR3 totals 15 residues. CDR3 coding DNA: TGTGCCAGCAGTGAGGGGGGACAGGGTTATCAGCCCCAGCATTTT. It encodes CASSEGGQGYQPQHF.

Worth noting for this clone: Other DNA sequences within the sample encode an identical CDR3. This chain connects TRBV18 to TRBJ2-1; maybe TRBD1 (6 bases). CDR3 length: 13 amino acids. V lost 2 bases to trimming and J lost 5 bases, with 7 bases between them. Germline values: CDR1 KGHSH, CDR2 LQKENI. The CDR3 spells CASSPAGDNEQFF. CDR3 coding DNA: TGTGCCAGCTCACCAGCAGGGGACAATGAGCAGTTCTTC.

This sequence joins TRBV11-2 and TRBJ2-7; 7 bases agree with TRBD2. With 1 base clipped from V and 7 bases from J, the junction kept 13 bases outside the gene matches. The CDR3 has 16 residues. Germline CDR1 is SGHAT and CDR2 is FQNNGV. The CDR3 protein is CASSLVHGQGGREQYF. CDR3 sequence (DNA): TGTGCCAGCAGCTTAGTTCACGGGCAGGGAGGGAGGGAGCAGTACTTC.

The CDR3 loop reads CASNNGGTAKNIQYF. DNA for the CDR3: TGTGCCAGTAATAATGGGGGCACAGCCAAAAACATTCAGTACTTC. This chain links TRBV19 with TRBJ2-4; D may be TRBD1 (6 bases). The CDR3 totals 15 residues. V lost 7 bases and J lost 0, with 13 bases in between. Germline CDR1 reads LNHDA; CDR2 reads SQIVND (reference sequence).